This T cell receptor (beta chain) was obtained from a study of cytomegalovirus exposure and HLA in healthy donors. Study observations and caveats: There were some V segments, including TRBV6-2 and TRBV6-3, excluded as indistinguishable. For most TCR sequences rarity was the rule, although some public TCRs occurred in many donors.

The PCR used 60 Vbeta and 13 Jbeta primers. TCRdb keeps only in-frame clones here, not all; method: immunoSEQ multiplex PCR. The sample includes 130,000 or so clones, 60% to 80% of them seen just once. Trimming shortened V by 2 bases and J by 5 bases, and 12 bases separated the two germline ends. The CDR3 runs 15 residues. Germline CDR1 and CDR2: SGHDN and FVKESK. A remark on this clone: Its matching antigen is unknown.

The TCR sequence derives from a male donor in good health and CMV-seronegative. The sample was PBMCs. This chain connects TRBV14 to TRBJ1-4; tentatively, D is TRBD1 (5 bases). CDR3 residues: CASSQSQGLNEKLFF. The CDR3, as DNA: TGTGCCAGCAGCCAATCCCAGGGCCTCAATGAAAAACTGTTTTTT.